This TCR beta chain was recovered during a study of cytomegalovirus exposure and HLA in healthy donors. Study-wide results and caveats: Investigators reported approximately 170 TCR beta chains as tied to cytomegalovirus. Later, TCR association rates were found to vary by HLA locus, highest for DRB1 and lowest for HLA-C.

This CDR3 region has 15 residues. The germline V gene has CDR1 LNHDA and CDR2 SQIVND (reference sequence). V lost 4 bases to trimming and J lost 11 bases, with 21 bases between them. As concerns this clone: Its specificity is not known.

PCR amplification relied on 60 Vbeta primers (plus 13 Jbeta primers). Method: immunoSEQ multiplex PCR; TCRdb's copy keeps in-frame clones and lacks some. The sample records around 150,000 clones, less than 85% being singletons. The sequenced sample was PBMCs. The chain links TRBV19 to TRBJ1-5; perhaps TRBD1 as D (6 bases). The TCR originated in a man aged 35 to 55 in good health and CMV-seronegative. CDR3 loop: CASSTSVITGQTQHF. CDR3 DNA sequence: TGTGCCAGTAGTACTTCAGTCATAACCGGACAGACCCAGCATTTT.